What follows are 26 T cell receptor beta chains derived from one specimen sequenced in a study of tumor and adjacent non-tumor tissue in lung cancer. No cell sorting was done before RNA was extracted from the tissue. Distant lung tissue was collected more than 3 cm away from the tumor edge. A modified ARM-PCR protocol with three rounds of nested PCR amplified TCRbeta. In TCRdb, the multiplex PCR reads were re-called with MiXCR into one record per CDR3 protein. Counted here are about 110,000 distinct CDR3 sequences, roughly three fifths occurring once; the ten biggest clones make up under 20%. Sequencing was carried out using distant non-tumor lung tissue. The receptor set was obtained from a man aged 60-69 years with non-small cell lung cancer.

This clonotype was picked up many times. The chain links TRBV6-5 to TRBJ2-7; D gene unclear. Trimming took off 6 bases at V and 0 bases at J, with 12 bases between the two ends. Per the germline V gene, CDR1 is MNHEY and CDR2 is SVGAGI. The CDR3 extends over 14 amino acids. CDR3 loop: CASSQTYNSYEQYF. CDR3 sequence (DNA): TGTGCCAGCAGCCAAACGTATAACTCCTACGAGCAGTACTTC.

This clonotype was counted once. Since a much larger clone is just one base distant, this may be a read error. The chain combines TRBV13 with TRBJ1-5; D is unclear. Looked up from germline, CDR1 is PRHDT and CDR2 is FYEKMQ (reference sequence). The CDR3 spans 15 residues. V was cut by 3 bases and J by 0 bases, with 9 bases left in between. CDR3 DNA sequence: TGTGCCAGCAGCTTTTGTTTGACTAGCAATCAGCCCCAGCATTTT. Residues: CASSFCLTSNQPQHF.

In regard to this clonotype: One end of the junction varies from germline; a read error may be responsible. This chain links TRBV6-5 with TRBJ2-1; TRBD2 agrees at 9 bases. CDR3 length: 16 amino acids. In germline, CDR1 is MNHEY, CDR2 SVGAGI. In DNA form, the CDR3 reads TGTGCCGGCAGTTACTCGGGCGGGAGGGCCCACAATGAGCAATTCTTC. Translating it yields CAGSYSGGRAHNEQFF.

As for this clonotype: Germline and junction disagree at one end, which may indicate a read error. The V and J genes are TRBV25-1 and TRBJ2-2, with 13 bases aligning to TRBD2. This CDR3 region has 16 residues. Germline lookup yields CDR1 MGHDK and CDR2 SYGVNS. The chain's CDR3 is CVSRRTSGRNTGELFF. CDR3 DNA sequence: TGTGTCAGCAGGAGGACTAGCGGGAGAAACACCGGGGAGCTGTTTTTT.

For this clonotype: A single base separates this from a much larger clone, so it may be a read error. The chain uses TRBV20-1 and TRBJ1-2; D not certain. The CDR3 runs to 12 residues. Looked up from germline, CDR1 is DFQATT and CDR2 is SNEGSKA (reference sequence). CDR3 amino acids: CNARDPGYGYTF. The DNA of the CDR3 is TGCAATGCTAGAGACCCGGGGTATGGCTACACCTTC.

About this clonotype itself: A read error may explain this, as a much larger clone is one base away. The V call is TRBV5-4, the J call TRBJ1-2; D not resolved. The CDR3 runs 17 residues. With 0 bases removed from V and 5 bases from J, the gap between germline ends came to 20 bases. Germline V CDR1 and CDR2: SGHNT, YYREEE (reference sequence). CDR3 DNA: TGTGCCAGCAGCTTGGGCCCCAAGATAGGTGGTGGGTATGGCTACACCTTC. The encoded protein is CASSLGPKIGGGYGYTF.

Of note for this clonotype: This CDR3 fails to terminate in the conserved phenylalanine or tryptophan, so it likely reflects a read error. This CDR3 reads CASSDEVLGSPLHL. CDR3 DNA sequence: TGTGCCAGCAGTGATGAGGTCCTGGGTTCACCCCTCCACCTT. This chain uses TRBV6-1 with TRBJ1-6; D remains unclear. The CDR3 length is 14 residues. Trimming removed 3 bases from V and 9 bases from J, with 12 bases in between. The germline gives CDR1 MNHNS, CDR2 SASEGT.

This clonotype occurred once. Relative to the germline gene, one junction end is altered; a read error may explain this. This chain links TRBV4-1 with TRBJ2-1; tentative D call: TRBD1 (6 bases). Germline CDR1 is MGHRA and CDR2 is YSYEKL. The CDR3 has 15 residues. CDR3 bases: TGCGCCAGCAGCCGAGAGGACAGCACCTACAATGAGCGGTTCTTC. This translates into CASSREDSTYNERFF.

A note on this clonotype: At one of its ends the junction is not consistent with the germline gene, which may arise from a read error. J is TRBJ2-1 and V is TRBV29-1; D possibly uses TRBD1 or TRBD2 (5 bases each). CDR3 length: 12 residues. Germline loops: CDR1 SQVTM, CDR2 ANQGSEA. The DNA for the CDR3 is TGTTGCGTTGGGAGACAAGGGGTATGGCAGTTCTTC. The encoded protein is CCVGRQGVWQFF.

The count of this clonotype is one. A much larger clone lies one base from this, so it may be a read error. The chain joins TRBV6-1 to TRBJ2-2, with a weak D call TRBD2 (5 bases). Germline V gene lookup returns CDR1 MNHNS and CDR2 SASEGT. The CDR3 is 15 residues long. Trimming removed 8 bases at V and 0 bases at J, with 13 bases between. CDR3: CASGSKRSNTGELFF. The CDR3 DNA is TGTGCCAGCGGGAGTAAGCGTTCGAACACCGGGGAGCTGTTTTTT.

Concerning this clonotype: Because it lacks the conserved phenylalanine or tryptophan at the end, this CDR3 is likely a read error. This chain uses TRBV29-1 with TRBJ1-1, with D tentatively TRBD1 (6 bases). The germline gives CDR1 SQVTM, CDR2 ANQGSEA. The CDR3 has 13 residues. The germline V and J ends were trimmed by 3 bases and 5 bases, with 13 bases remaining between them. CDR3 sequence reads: CSVDPQGDTEAFI. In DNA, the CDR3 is TGCAGCGTTGACCCACAGGGAGATACTGAAGCTTTCATT.

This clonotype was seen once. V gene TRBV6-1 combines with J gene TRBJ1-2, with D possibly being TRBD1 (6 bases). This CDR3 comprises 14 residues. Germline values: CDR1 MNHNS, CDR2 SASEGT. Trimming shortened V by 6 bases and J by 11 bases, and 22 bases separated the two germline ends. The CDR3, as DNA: TGTGCCAGCAGAGTTCAAGGGGGTGACTATGATTACACCTTC. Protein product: CASRVQGGDYDYTF.

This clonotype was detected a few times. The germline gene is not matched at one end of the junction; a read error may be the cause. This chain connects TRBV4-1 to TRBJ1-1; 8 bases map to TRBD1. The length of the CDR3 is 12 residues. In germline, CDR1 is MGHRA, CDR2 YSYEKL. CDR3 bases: TGCACCAGCAGCCAGCTGACAGGGGAAGCTTCCTTT. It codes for CTSSQLTGEASF.

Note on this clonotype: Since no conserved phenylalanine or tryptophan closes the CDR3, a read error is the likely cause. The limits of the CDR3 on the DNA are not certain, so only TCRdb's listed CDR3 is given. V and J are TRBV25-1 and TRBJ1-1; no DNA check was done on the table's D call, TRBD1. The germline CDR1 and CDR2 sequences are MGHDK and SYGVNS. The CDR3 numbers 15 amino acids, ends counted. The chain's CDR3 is CASSELDRGRTEAFV.

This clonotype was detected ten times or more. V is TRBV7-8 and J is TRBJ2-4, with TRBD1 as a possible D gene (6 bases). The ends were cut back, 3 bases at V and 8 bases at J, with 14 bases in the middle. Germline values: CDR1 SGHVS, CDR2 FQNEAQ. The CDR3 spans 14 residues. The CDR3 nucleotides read TGTGCCAGCAGCTTCGGATCCAAGGGGGACATTCAGTACTTC. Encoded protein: CASSFGSKGDIQYF.

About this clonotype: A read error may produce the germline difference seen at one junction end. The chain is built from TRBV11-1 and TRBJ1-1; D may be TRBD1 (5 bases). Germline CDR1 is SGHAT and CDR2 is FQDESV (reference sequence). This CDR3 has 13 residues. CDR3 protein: CVSSLTRGAEALF. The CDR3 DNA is TGTGTCAGTAGCTTAACGCGGGGCGCTGAAGCTTTGTTT.

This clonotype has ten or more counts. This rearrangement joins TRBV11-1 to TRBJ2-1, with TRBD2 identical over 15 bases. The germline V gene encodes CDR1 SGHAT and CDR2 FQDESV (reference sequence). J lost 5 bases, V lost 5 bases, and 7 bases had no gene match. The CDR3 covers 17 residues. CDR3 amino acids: CASSPPGLAGGHNEQFF. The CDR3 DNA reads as TGTGCCAGCAGCCCGCCGGGACTAGCGGGAGGACACAATGAGCAGTTCTTC.

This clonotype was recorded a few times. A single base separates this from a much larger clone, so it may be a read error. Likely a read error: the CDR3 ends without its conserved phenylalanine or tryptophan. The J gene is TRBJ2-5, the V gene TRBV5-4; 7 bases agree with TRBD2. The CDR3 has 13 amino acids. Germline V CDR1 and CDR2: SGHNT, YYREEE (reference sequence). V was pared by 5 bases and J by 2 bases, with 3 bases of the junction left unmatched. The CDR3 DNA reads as TGTGCCAGCAGTCGAGCGGGACAAGAGACCCAGTACTTA. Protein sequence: CASSRAGQETQYL.

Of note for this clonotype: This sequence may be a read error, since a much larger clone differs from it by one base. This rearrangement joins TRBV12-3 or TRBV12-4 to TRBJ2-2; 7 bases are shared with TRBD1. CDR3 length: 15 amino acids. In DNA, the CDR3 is TGTGCCAGCACCTCGGGGACAGCCAACATCGGGGAGCTGTTTTTT. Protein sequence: CASTSGTANIGELFF.

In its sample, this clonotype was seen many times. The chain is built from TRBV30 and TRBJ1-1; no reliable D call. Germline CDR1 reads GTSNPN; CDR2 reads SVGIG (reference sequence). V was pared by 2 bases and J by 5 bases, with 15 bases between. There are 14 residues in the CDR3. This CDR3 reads CAWSTRASGTEAFF. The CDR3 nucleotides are TGTGCCTGGAGTACTCGGGCCTCCGGTACTGAAGCTTTCTTT.

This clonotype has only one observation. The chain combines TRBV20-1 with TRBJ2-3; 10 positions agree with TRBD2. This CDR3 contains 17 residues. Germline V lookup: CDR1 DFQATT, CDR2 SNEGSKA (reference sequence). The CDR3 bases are TGCATCGCTAGTTGGCTAGCGGGAGCGCGAAGCACAGATACGCAGTATTTT. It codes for CIASWLAGARSTDTQYF.

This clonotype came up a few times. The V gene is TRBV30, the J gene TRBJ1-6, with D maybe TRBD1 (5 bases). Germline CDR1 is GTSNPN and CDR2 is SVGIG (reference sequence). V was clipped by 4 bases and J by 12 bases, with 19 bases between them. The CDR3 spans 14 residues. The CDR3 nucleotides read TGTGCCTGGAAGAGGACAACAGGAGAGATACCCCTCCACTTT. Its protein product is CAWKRTTGEIPLHF.

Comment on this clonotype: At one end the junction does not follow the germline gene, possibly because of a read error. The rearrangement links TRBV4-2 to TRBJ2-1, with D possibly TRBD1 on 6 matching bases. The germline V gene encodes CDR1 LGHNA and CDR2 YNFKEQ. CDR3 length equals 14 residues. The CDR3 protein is CASSPTCRDNGQFF. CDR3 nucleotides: TGTGCCAGCAGCCCCACGTGCAGGGACAATGGGCAGTTCTTC.

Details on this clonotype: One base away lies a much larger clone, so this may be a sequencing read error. The CDR3: CASSRSMETQYF. DNA of the CDR3: TGTGCCAGCAGCAGGAGCATGGAGACCCAGTACTTC. The chain is built from TRBV28 and TRBJ2-5, with no clear D. Trimming shortened V by 6 bases and J by 5 bases, and 10 bases separated the two germline ends. In germline, CDR1 is MDHEN, CDR2 SYDVKM. CDR3 length equals 12 residues.

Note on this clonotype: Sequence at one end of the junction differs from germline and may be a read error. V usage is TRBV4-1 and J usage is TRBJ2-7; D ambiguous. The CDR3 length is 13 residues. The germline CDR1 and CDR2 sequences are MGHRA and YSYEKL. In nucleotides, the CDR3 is TGCGCCAGCAGCCCCAGGATAGACTGCGAGCAGTATTTC. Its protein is CASSPRIDCEQYF.

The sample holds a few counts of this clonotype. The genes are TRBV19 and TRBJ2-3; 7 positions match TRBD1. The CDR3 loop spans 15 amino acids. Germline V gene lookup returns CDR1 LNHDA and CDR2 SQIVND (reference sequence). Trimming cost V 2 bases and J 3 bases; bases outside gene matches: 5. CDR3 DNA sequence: TGTGCCAGTAGTATATCCGCAGGGGGAACAGATACGCAGTATTTT. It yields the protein CASSISAGGTDTQYF.